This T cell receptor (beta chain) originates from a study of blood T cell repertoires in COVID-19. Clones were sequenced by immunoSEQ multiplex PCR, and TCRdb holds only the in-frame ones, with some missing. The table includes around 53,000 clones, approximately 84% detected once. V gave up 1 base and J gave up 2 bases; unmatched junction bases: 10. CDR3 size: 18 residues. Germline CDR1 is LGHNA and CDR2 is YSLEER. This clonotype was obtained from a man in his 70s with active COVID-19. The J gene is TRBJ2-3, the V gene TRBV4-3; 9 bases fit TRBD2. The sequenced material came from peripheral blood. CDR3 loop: CASSQGISLAGPTDTQYF. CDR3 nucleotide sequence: TGCGCCAGCAGCCAAGGGATTTCACTAGCGGGCCCCACAGATACGCAGTATTTT.